The 18 T cell receptor beta chains reported below all come from one sample, sequenced in a study of CD8+ T cells in alopecia areata. Sequencing templates came from extracted RNA that was reverse transcribed into cDNA. Libraries were prepared by immunoSEQ multiplex PCR; TCRdb keeps only in-frame clonotypes and omits some of them. Of 80,000 to 100,000 clones listed, about 45% are singletons. The sample was CD4+ T cells sorted from blood. The origin of the receptors is a human donor with alopecia areata.

V usage is TRBV2 and J usage is TRBJ2-3; D is uncertain. CDR1 and CDR2 (germline): SNHLY, FYNNEI. V dropped 5 bases and J dropped 0 bases, with 3 bases sitting between them. The CDR3 is made up of 12 amino acids. In nucleotides, the CDR3 is TGTGCCAGCAGTTTCAGCACAGATACGCAGTATTTT. Protein sequence: CASSFSTDTQYF.

This sequence joins TRBV30 and TRBJ2-5; the D is unclear. Per germline, CDR1 GTSNPN and CDR2 SVGIG (reference sequence). V lost 5 bases to trimming and J lost 4 bases, with 8 bases between them. The CDR3 contains 11 residues. CDR3 sequence (DNA): TGTGCCTGGGCGATAGGAGAGACCCAGTACTTC. Amino acid sequence: CAWAIGETQYF.

CDR3 in amino acids: CSALGQIHEQYF. The CDR3 DNA follows: TGCAGCGCCCTGGGACAAATCCACGAGCAGTACTTC. The chain has TRBV29-1 and TRBJ2-7; D is perhaps TRBD1 (6 bases). The germline CDR1 and CDR2 sequences are SQVTM and ANQGSEA. This CDR3 has 12 residues. V was cut by 7 bases and J by 5 bases, with 15 bases left in between.

The gene calls are TRBV6-5 and TRBJ2-5; the D gene is possibly TRBD2 (6 bases). Germline assignment: CDR1 MNHEY and CDR2 SVGAGI. The CDR3 has 15 residues. Between the trimmed V and J ends, which lost 4 bases and 2 bases, there was a span of 14 bases. CDR3 coding DNA: TGTGCCAGCAGTTTTGACCGGGACTTACAAGAGACCCAGTACTTC. Encoded protein: CASSFDRDLQETQYF.

This chain links TRBV5-1 with TRBJ2-2; possible D gene TRBD2, 5 bases. The CDR3 spans 14 residues. Per the germline V gene, CDR1 is SGHRS and CDR2 is YFSETQ. V lost 5 bases, J lost 1 base, and 9 bases lay in between. CDR3 amino acids: CASSHGGNTGELFF. As DNA, the CDR3 is TGCGCCAGCAGTCATGGAGGGAACACCGGGGAGCTGTTTTTT.

This clone was seen a handful of times. DNA for the CDR3: TGTGCCAGCATCAGTGGTTTCTCTGGGGCCAACGTCCTGACTTTC. Translated, it gives CASISGFSGANVLTF. This chain joins TRBV28 and TRBJ2-6, with D unresolved. Germline CDR1 MDHEN, CDR2 SYDVKM. The CDR3 contains 15 residues. The V end lost 7 bases, the J end lost 0 bases, and 10 bases lay between the germline ends.

This clone was seen only once. V is TRBV4-1 and J is TRBJ2-7; no clear D gene. V was cut by 1 base and J by 3 bases, with 7 bases left in between. CDR3 length: 13 amino acids. Per germline, CDR1 MGHRA and CDR2 YSYEKL. The CDR3 bases are TGCGCCAGCAGCCAAGGGGAACTCTACGAGCAGTACTTC. As protein: CASSQGELYEQYF.

In regard to this clone: Other DNA variants within this sample encode the same CDR3. This sequence joins TRBV29-1 and TRBJ1-1, with D perhaps TRBD1 (5 bases). V lost 4 bases to trimming and J lost 1 base, with 7 bases between them. Germline V CDR1 and CDR2: SQVTM, ANQGSEA. This CDR3 region has 12 residues. Here the CDR3 DNA reads TGCAGCGTTGCCAGGGCGAACACTGAAGCTTTCTTT. Amino acids: CSVARANTEAFF.

The chain recombines TRBV19 with TRBJ2-5; TRBD1 or TRBD2 may be the D gene (5 bases each). This CDR3 has 12 amino acids. The V gene lost 11 bases and the J gene lost 4 bases, with 14 bases spanning the gap. In germline, CDR1 is LNHDA, CDR2 SQIVND (reference sequence). The CDR3 here is CAAGTLGETQYF. The CDR3 DNA reads as TGTGCCGCCGGGACGCTCGGAGAGACCCAGTACTTC.

CDR3 region: CASSQSAPGQSSGANVLTF. In DNA form, the CDR3 reads TGCGCCAGCAGCCAGTCGGCACCGGGACAAAGCTCTGGGGCCAACGTCCTGACTTTC. The V and J genes are TRBV4-3 and TRBJ2-6; weak D call: TRBD1 (6 bases). Germline CDR1 is LGHNA and CDR2 is YSLEER. The V end lost 3 bases, the J end lost 0 bases, and 18 bases lay between the germline ends. There are 19 residues in the CDR3.

The table lists this clone with a few counts. J is TRBJ1-6 and V is TRBV11-2; D remains ambiguous. There are 13 residues in the CDR3. Germline V CDR1 and CDR2: SGHAT, FQNNGV. V was trimmed by 3 bases and J by 5 bases, leaving 5 bases between them. This chain's CDR3 is CASSFYDNSPLHF. CDR3 coding DNA: TGTGCCAGCAGCTTTTACGATAATTCACCCCTCCACTTT.

V gene TRBV2 combines with J gene TRBJ2-1; D is uncertain. Germline V gives CDR1 SNHLY, CDR2 FYNNEI. V dropped 5 bases and J dropped 10 bases, with 15 bases sitting between them. CDR3 length: 13 residues. CDR3 residues: CASSPTPLGEQFF. CDR3 sequence (DNA): TGTGCCAGCAGTCCGACTCCTCTTGGGGAGCAGTTCTTC.

The gene calls are TRBV29-1 and TRBJ1-2, with unresolved D. This CDR3 comprises 17 residues. Germline-derived CDR1 and CDR2 are SQVTM and ANQGSEA. Trimming removed 0 bases at V and 4 bases at J, with 21 bases between. The CDR3 region is CSVEDLGTGERRYGYTF. In DNA form, the CDR3 reads TGCAGCGTTGAAGATCTAGGTACCGGGGAACGGCGCTATGGCTACACCTTC. Using reference TRBV29-1 and TRBJ1-2 for the parts outside the CDR3, the full variable domain is SAVISQKPSRDICQRGTSLTIQCQVDSQVTMMFWYRQQPGQSLTLIATANQGSEATYESGFVIDKFPISRPNLTFSTLTVSNMSPEDSSIYLCSVEDLGTGERRYGYTFGSGTRLTVV.

The genes are TRBV4-3 and TRBJ2-5; D gene uncertain. The CDR3 has 13 amino acids. Trimming took off 1 base at V and 4 bases at J, with 7 bases between the two ends. Germline V lookup: CDR1 LGHNA, CDR2 YSLEER. The CDR3 protein is CASSQGLRETQYF. The CDR3 DNA is TGCGCCAGCAGCCAAGGGTTGCGAGAGACCCAGTACTTC.

This clone came up a few times. The V gene is TRBV5-1, the J gene TRBJ2-2; tentative D call: TRBD1 (6 bases). V shed 4 bases and J shed 2 bases, with 12 bases lying between them. Per the germline V gene, CDR1 is SGHRS and CDR2 is YFSETQ. CDR3 length equals 15 residues. The CDR3 DNA is TGCGCCAGCAGCAAAGGACAGATAAACACCGGGGAGCTGTTTTTT. Amino acid sequence: CASSKGQINTGELFF.

V usage is TRBV5-1 and J usage is TRBJ2-5; D gene unclear. Germline V CDR1 and CDR2: SGHRS, YFSETQ. The CDR3 has 12 amino acids. V was trimmed by 4 bases and J by 4 bases, leaving 8 bases between them. As DNA, the CDR3 is TGCGCCAGCAGCACCAATCGAGAGACCCAGTACTTC. Protein product: CASSTNRETQYF.

This chain uses TRBV4-1 with TRBJ2-7; possible D gene TRBD1, 5 bases. This CDR3 is 16 amino acids long. Germline CDR1 reads MGHRA; CDR2 reads YSYEKL. V was shortened by 3 bases and J by 0 bases, with 15 bases between the two germline ends. CDR3 sequence (DNA): TGCGCCAGCAGCCATAACCCCGGAACAGGCTCCTACGAGCAGTACTTC. This translates into CASSHNPGTGSYEQYF.

The rearrangement links TRBV30 to TRBJ1-1; 8 nucleotides agree with TRBD1. Trimming took 3 bases from V and 3 from J; bases not matched to a gene: 6. The CDR3 runs to 14 residues. In germline, CDR1 is GTSNPN, CDR2 SVGIG (reference sequence). This CDR3 is CAWRPRTGHTEAFF. CDR3 nucleotides: TGTGCCTGGAGACCTCGGACAGGGCACACTGAAGCTTTCTTT.